Reported below is one TCR beta chain. These data come from a study of blood T cell repertoires in COVID-19. Study context: Whether acute or convalescent, the COVID-19 samples came from the United States, Italy and Spain.

The V and J ends lost 7 bases and 4 bases, in that order; junction bases with no gene match: 10. From germline, CDR1 is MDHEN and CDR2 SYDVKM. The CDR3 consists of 14 residues. Only in-frame clones appear in the TCRdb table, and some are missing; sequencing was by immunoSEQ multiplex PCR. The sample records approximately 200,000 clones, roughly 88% being singletons. Sequenced: peripheral blood. The TCR originated in a man between 18 and 35 years old with active or convalescent COVID-19. V usage is TRBV28 and J usage is TRBJ2-7, with TRBD2 identical over 7 bases. CDR3 in amino acids: CASTLGPGGYEQYF. The CDR3 DNA sequence: TGTGCCAGCACCCTGGGACCGGGGGGATACGAGCAGTACTTC.